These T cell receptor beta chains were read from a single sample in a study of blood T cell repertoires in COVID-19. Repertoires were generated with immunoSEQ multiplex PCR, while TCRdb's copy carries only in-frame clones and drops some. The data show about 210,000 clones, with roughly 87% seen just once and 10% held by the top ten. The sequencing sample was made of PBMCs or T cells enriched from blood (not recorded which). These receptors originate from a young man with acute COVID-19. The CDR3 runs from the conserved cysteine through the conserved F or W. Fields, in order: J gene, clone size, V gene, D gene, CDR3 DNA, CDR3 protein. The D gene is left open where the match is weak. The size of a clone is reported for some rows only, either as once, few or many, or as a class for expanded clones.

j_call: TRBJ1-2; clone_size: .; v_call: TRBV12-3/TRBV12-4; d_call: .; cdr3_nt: TGTGCCAGCAGTCTTAACCGGGAGGATGGCTACACCTTC; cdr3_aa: CASSLNREDGYTF
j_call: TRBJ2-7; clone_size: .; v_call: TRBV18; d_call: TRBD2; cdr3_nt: TGTGCCAGCTCGCGGACTAGCACATACGAGCAGTACTTC; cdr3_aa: CASSRTSTYEQYF
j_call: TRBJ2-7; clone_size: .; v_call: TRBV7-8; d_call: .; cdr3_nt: TGTGCCAGCAGCCTATCGGGAGGACAGGGACGTTACGAGCAGTACTTC; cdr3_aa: CASSLSGGQGRYEQYF
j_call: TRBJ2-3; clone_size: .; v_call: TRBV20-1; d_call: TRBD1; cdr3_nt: TGCAGTGCTAATGATCCGGGACAGGGTTTTAGTGGGTGGAGGAGGAACACAGATACGCAGTATTTT; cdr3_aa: CSANDPGQGFSGWRRNTDTQYF
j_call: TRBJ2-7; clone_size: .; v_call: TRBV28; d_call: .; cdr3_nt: TGTGCCAGCAGTTCCAGGGTCGGCCCCGTCGAGCAGTACTTC; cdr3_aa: CASSSRVGPVEQYF
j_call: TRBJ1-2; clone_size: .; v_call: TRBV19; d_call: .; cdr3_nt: TGTGCCAGTAGTATAGATCTTCAGGAGGGCGGCTATGGCTACACCTTC; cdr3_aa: CASSIDLQEGGYGYTF
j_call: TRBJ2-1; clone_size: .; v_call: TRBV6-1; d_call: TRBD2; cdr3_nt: TGTGCCAGCAGTGAAACAACTAGCGTCGTCGATGAGCAGTTCTTC; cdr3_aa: CASSETTSVVDEQFF
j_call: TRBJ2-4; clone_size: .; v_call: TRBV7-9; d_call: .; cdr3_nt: TGTGCCAGCAGCTTAGGTCGGAGTCTAGCCAAAAACATTCAGTACTTC; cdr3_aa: CASSLGRSLAKNIQYF
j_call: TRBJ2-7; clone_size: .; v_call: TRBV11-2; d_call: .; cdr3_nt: TGTGCCAGCAGCCCTGGGGTCCGGCGGGTCTACGAGCAGTACTTC; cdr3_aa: CASSPGVRRVYEQYF
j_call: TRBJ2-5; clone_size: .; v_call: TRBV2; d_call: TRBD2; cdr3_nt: TGTGCCAGCATCGCTGGACTAGCTCGATGGGAGACCCAGTACTTC; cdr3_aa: CASIAGLARWETQYF
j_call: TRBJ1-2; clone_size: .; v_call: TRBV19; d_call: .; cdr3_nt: TGTGCCAGTACCCCTGGGGCAGGGGACGGCTACACCTTC; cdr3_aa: CASTPGAGDGYTF
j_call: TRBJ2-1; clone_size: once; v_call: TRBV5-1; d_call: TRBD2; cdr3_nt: TGCGCCAGCAGCTTGCGAGAACCGGGACTAGCGGAAAATGAGCAGTTCTTC; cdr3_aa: CASSLREPGLAENEQFF
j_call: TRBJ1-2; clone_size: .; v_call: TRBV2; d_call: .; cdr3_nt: TGTGCCAGCACCTACAGCTATGGCTACACCTTC; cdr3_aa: CASTYSYGYTF
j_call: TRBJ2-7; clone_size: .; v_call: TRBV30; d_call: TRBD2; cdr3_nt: TGTGCCTGGGCGAGCGGGGCGGTCAGGGACGCGCAGTACTTC; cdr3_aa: CAWASGAVRDAQYF
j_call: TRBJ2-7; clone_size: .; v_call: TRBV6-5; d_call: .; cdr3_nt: TGTGCCAGCAGCCAAAATCTTAGTCCCTACGAGCAGTACTTC; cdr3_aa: CASSQNLSPYEQYF
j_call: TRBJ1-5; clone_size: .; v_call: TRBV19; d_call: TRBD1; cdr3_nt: TGTGCCAGTAGTATGGGACAGGGGTTTAGCAATCAGCCCCAGCATTTT; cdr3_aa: CASSMGQGFSNQPQHF
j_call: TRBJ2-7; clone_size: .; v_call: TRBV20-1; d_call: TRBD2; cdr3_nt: TGCAGTGCTAGTGACGCGGGAGAGCACGAGCAGTACTTC; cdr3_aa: CSASDAGEHEQYF
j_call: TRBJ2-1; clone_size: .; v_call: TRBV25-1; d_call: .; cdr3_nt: TGTGCCAGCAGTGTTGGGGAGGGGGTATACAATGAGCAGTTCTTC; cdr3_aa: CASSVGEGVYNEQFF
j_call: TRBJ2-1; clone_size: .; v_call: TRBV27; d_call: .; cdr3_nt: TGTGCCAGCCTGGTGAGTGAGCAGTTCTTC; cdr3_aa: CASLVSEQFF
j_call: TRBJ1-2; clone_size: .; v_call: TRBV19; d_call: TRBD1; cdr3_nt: TGTGCCAGTAGCAACGACAGGGATTTTTATGGCTACACCTTC; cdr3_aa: CASSNDRDFYGYTF